Below, one TCR beta chain is given with its context. Its antigen is unknown. With UMI labels, 5' RACE was used to prepare the TRB cDNA libraries. TCRdb derives one entry per CDR3 protein from the 5' RACE reads, leaving out DNA. This sample lists some 130,000 distinct CDR3 sequences; its ten largest clones have less than 0.55%. This record comes from a study of CXCR3-negative and CXCR3-positive naive CD8 T cells. Overall study findings and caveats: Researchers reported similar TRBV-TRBJ usage in naive CXCR3-negative and CXCR3-positive cells, though memory differed.

The CDR3 has 15 residues. Germline values: CDR1 SGHDT, CDR2 YYEEEE. Input material: naive CXCR3- CD8+ T cells from blood. Subset denoted: CD45RO-CCR7+CD27+CD95- naive CD8+ T cells lacking CXCR3 (TNR3-). This clonotype originated in a human donor in good health. Some clones in this sample may be carry-over from other donors' samples. The rearrangement uses TRBV5-6 and TRBJ1-5; the D gene TCRdb calls, TRBD1, cannot be checked with no DNA. The CDR3 here is CASSRSRDTYQPQHF.